The 23 T cell receptor beta chains given below trace back to one sample, sequenced in a study of T cells in Graves' hyperthyroidism and ophthalmopathy. What was amplified from RNA transcripts were TCR beta CDR3 regions. The HTBI primer set drove a first-round RT-PCR of the TCR CDR3. MiXCR was run by TCRdb on the multiplex PCR reads, yielding one entry per CDR3 protein. The sample lists about 570,000 distinct CDR3 sequences, just over 45% occurring once. The source material was peripheral blood or thyroid tissue (not recorded which). The receptors were sampled from an adult woman with Graves' disease, either hyperthyroidism or ophthalmopathy (not recorded which).

This clonotype was counted many times. J is TRBJ2-5 and V is TRBV2; 8 nucleotides line up with TRBD2. The CDR3 spans 15 residues. J gave up 5 bases and V 5 bases, and 10 bases lay outside the gene matches. Germline V gene data show CDR1 as SNHLY and CDR2 as FYNNEI. The CDR3 here is CASSTTAGEVETQYF. The DNA for the CDR3 is TGTGCCAGCAGTACAACAGCGGGAGAGGTTGAGACCCAGTACTTC.

V and J are TRBV24-1 and TRBJ2-2, with 10 nucleotides matching TRBD2. This CDR3 has 16 residues. From germline, CDR1 is KGHDR and CDR2 SFDVKD. With 5 bases clipped from V and 4 bases from J, the junction kept 6 bases outside the gene matches. Written as DNA, the CDR3 is TGTGCCACCAGTGCTAGGGCTAGCGGGAGCACCGGGGAGCTGTTTTTT. Translation gives CATSARASGSTGELFF.

This clonotype has a count of ten or more. The V gene is TRBV2, the J gene TRBJ2-7; no firm D call. V was clipped by 7 bases and J by 3 bases, with 13 bases between them. Germline V gene sequence: CDR1 SNHLY, CDR2 FYNNEI. The CDR3 runs to 13 residues. CDR3 bases: TGTGCCAGCAAAAGGAGTTGGCTCTACGAGCAGTACTTC. This translates into CASKRSWLYEQYF.

This clonotype was seen at least ten times. V gene TRBV28 combines with J gene TRBJ2-7; D is possibly TRBD1 (5 bases). Trimming cost V 3 bases and J 6 bases, with 15 bases left between them. The CDR3 sequence is 14 residues long. The germline gives CDR1 MDHEN, CDR2 SYDVKM. The CDR3: CASSLPRETSEQYF. The CDR3 DNA reads as TGTGCCAGCAGTTTGCCCAGGGAAACGTCCGAGCAGTACTTC.

The genes are TRBV19 and TRBJ1-2, with unresolved D. The CDR3 totals 11 residues. Germline V gene sequence: CDR1 LNHDA, CDR2 SQIVND (reference sequence). The ends were cut back, 3 bases at V and 8 bases at J, with 7 bases in the middle. CDR3 sequence: CASSILDGYTF. In DNA form, the CDR3 reads TGTGCCAGTAGTATCCTGGACGGCTACACCTTC.

This clonotype was seen ten or more times. The rearrangement uses TRBV20-1 and TRBJ2-7; D unresolved. This CDR3 spans 13 amino acids. Trimming pared 3 bases from V and 7 bases from J, leaving 16 bases between. The germline V gene has CDR1 DFQATT and CDR2 SNEGSKA (reference sequence). CDR3 sequence: CSASWVPRSEQYF. CDR3 sequence (DNA): TGCAGTGCTAGTTGGGTCCCCCGTTCGGAGCAGTACTTC.

The rearrangement uses TRBV12-3 or TRBV12-4 and TRBJ2-2, with 8 bases that match TRBD1. Germline trimming cut 3 bases from V and 3 bases from J; bases unmatched to any gene: 3. The length of the CDR3 is 15 residues. This chain's CDR3 is CASSLGTGDTGELFF. The CDR3 nucleotides read TGTGCCAGCAGTTTGGGGACAGGCGACACCGGGGAGCTGTTTTTT.

This clonotype was seen a few times. V usage is TRBV15 and J usage is TRBJ2-7, with 10 bases fitting TRBD2. The J segment lost 3 bases and the V segment lost 5 bases, leaving 10 bases of the junction unmatched. The CDR3 spans 16 residues. Germline CDR1 LNHNV, CDR2 YYDKDF (reference sequence). Here the CDR3 reads CATSPERAGGVYEQYF. Here the CDR3 DNA reads TGTGCCACCAGCCCAGAAAGAGCGGGAGGGGTCTACGAGCAGTACTTC.

The chain has TRBV6-5 and TRBJ2-1, with 9 bases matching TRBD1. This CDR3 comprises 14 residues. Per germline, CDR1 MNHEY and CDR2 SVGAGI. With 6 bases clipped from V and 4 bases from J, the junction kept 4 bases outside the gene matches. CDR3 in amino acids: CASRKDRGYNEQFF. The DNA of the CDR3 is TGTGCCAGCAGGAAGGACAGGGGTTACAATGAGCAGTTCTTC.

The sample holds many counts of this clonotype. This chain connects TRBV5-4 to TRBJ2-5; 8 positions agree with TRBD2. The length of the CDR3 is 15 residues. Per germline, CDR1 SGHNT and CDR2 YYREEE (reference sequence). V lost 5 bases to trimming and J lost 3 bases; unmatched junction nucleotides: 9. CDR3 in amino acids: CASSPGGAGEETQYF. The CDR3 bases are TGTGCCAGCAGTCCCGGGGGAGCGGGAGAAGAGACCCAGTACTTC.

This sequence joins TRBV2 and TRBJ2-6; the match to TRBD1 covers 9 bases. The CDR3 has 17 residues. Per germline, CDR1 SNHLY and CDR2 FYNNEI. Germline trimming cut 6 bases from V and 4 bases from J; bases unmatched to any gene: 10. CDR3 loop: CASRLTGGDTGANVLTF. In nucleotides, the CDR3 is TGTGCCAGCAGGTTGACAGGGGGAGACACCGGGGCCAACGTCCTGACTTTC.

This clonotype was seen many times. This chain links TRBV25-1 with TRBJ1-2; D is perhaps TRBD1 (6 bases). The CDR3 spans 14 residues. V lost 4 bases, J lost 5 bases, and 14 bases lay in between. Germline assignment: CDR1 MGHDK and CDR2 SYGVNS. For the CDR3, the DNA is TGTGCCAGCAGTGCGGCAGGGGTGGAGTATGGCTACACCTTC. It specifies CASSAAGVEYGYTF.

This clonotype has a count of ten or more. The chain uses TRBV10-3 and TRBJ2-7; 9 nucleotides match TRBD2. Germline V gene lookup returns CDR1 ENHRY and CDR2 SYGVKD. CDR3 length equals 15 residues. Trimming took 6 bases from V and 2 from J; bases not matched to a gene: 8. DNA for the CDR3: TGTGCCATCAGCGATAGCGGGAGAAGTCCCTACGAGCAGTACTTC. It translates to CAISDSGRSPYEQYF.

Many counts were recorded for this clonotype. The chain recombines TRBV6-1 with TRBJ1-1; a weak D match, TRBD1 (6 bases). Germline V gene sequence: CDR1 MNHNS, CDR2 SASEGT. V lost 4 bases and J 4 bases, leaving 7 bases between the germline ends. This CDR3 spans 12 amino acids. The CDR3 spells CASSAGVTEAFF. The DNA for the CDR3 is TGTGCCAGCAGTGCAGGGGTCACTGAAGCTTTCTTT.

The chain has TRBV10-3 and TRBJ2-1; 9 bases line up with TRBD2. J was trimmed by 2 bases and V by 6 bases; bases with no gene match: 5. In germline, CDR1 is ENHRY, CDR2 SYGVKD. The CDR3 totals 15 residues. CDR3 residues: CAIRSLAGTYNEQFF. CDR3 nucleotide sequence: TGTGCCATCAGAAGCCTAGCGGGAACCTACAATGAGCAGTTCTTC.

This clonotype was seen at least ten times. The chain couples TRBV7-9 to TRBJ1-1; tentatively, D is TRBD1 (5 bases). This CDR3 spans 15 amino acids. Trimming stripped 1 base from V and 7 bases from J, with 16 bases between. Germline assignment: CDR1 SEHNR and CDR2 FQNEAQ (reference sequence). CDR3 DNA sequence: TGTGCCAGCAGCTTAGGATGGGGGAATCGGCGTGAAGCTTTCTTT. Translated, it gives CASSLGWGNRREAFF.

This clonotype occurred many times. The chain joins TRBV20-1 to TRBJ2-7, with 13 positions matching TRBD2. J was trimmed by 9 bases and V by 5 bases; bases with no gene match: 10. The CDR3 is made up of 14 amino acids. Germline CDR1 DFQATT, CDR2 SNEGSKA (reference sequence). CDR3 bases: TGCAGTGCTGGCACCGGGACTAGCGGGGTAGTGCAGTACTTC. This codes for CSAGTGTSGVVQYF.

This clonotype has at least ten counts. J is TRBJ2-5 and V is TRBV27, with D perhaps TRBD1 (6 bases). V lost 6 bases to trimming and J lost 2 bases, with 13 bases between them. The CDR3 is 14 residues long. Germline V lookup: CDR1 MNHEY, CDR2 SMNVEV (reference sequence). The CDR3 loop is CASRPHREQETQYF. In DNA, the CDR3 is TGTGCCAGCAGACCACACAGGGAACAAGAGACCCAGTACTTC.

Ten or more counts support this clonotype. V is TRBV5-1 and J is TRBJ1-1, with D hard to call. V lost 1 base and J 3 bases, leaving 13 bases between the germline ends. The CDR3 extends over 15 amino acids. CDR1 is SGHRS, CDR2 YFSETQ, per germline. The CDR3 spells CASSLSSGVYTEAFF. The CDR3 DNA is TGCGCCAGCAGCTTGTCTTCTGGGGTCTACACTGAAGCTTTCTTT.

This clonotype was seen a handful of times. The chain links TRBV25-1 to TRBJ1-1; 7 nucleotides align to TRBD1. The CDR3 is made up of 13 amino acids. V was pared by 10 bases and J by 4 bases, with 9 bases of the junction left unmatched. Germline values: CDR1 MGHDK, CDR2 SYGVNS. Here the CDR3 DNA reads TGTGCCACAGACAGGGAGGGGAGCACTGAAGCTTTCTTT. As protein: CATDREGSTEAFF.

The gene calls are TRBV7-6 and TRBJ1-2; 7 nucleotides align to TRBD1. The germline gives CDR1 SGHVS, CDR2 FNYEAQ. Trimming removed 5 bases from V and 5 bases from J; junction bases left unmatched: 8. The CDR3 totals 14 residues. CDR3 sequence (DNA): TGTGCCAGCAGCCCGTCGGCAGGGGGTTATGGCTACACCTTC. Amino acid sequence: CASSPSAGGYGYTF.

This chain uses TRBV12-3 or TRBV12-4 with TRBJ1-6; weak D call: TRBD1 (6 bases). With 5 bases removed from V and 0 bases from J, the gap between germline ends came to 8 bases. The CDR3 runs to 15 residues. The CDR3 nucleotides read TGTGCCAGCAGTCGGACAGTCTCCTATAATTCACCCCTCCACTTT. This sequence encodes CASSRTVSYNSPLHF.

Regarding this clonotype: No conserved phenylalanine or tryptophan ends this CDR3, so it is likely a read error. No DNA is shown, since the ends of the CDR3 on it are uncertain; the CDR3 is the one TCRdb lists. This chain connects TRBV29-1 to TRBJ1-3; the table gives TRBD1 as D, unverified against the DNA. The CDR3 length equals 11 residues, ends included. The germline gives CDR1 SQVTM, CDR2 ANQGSEA. The CDR3 region is CSVPGQGAGNT.